This TCR beta chain is drawn from a study of regulatory T cells in long-lasting Graves disease (dated by TCRdb to the early 2020s). In terms of the full investigation: Persistent Graves' disease meant more than 5 years of antithyroid drug treatment with TSH receptor autoantibodies that stayed positive. TCR sequencing covered some 13 persistent and roughly 20 newly diagnosed Graves' disease patients, about 35 samples in total. On average, persistent Graves' disease patients in the clinical cohort had been on antithyroid drugs for about 10.3 years. The study was registered as a clinical trial and conducted in China. Persistent Graves' disease patients were compared with newly diagnosed Graves' disease patients by peripheral blood TCR sequencing and RNA sequencing. Overall study results and their limits: Only the TCR beta chain was sequenced and analyzed. As a limitation, the authors acknowledged that the small sample size may reduce accuracy. TRBV28, TRBJ1-2 and TRBJ2-5 were preferentially used in persistent disease, while TRBV20-1 and TRBJ2-1 were favored in newly diagnosed disease. More public clonotypes were shared among persistent patients (fewer than 3,000) than among newly diagnosed patients (just under 1,000). Because the primary lesion, thyroid tissue, could not be accessed, the study looked at peripheral blood alone. Compared with newly diagnosed patients, persistent Graves' disease patients had lower TCR Shannon entropy and fewer highly expanded clones, which suggests clonal expansion.

The CDR3 starts with the cysteine, ends with the phenylalanine, and has 15 residues. The entry retains the CDR3 DNA only, 45 bases that are in frame from base 1. The germline V and J ends show losses of 1 base and 6 bases respectively, and no gene match explains 6 bases of the junction. As encoded in the germline V gene, CDR1 is SGHAT while CDR2 is FQNNGV. The time point label here, explained by the study, means: persistent/refractory GD, antithyroid drugs over 5 years with positive TRAb. RNA was extracted from PBMCs in TRIzol for both TCR sequencing and RNA sequencing. The diagnosis of Graves' disease was made according to American Thyroid Association guidelines. Patients for the study were recruited at an endocrinology department in Xi'an, China. Each patient gave around 9 milliliters of peripheral blood, collected in an EDTA anticoagulant tube. Ficoll Paque Plus density gradient separation was used to isolate PBMCs, and no further T cell sorting was done. An Agilent 2100 Bioanalyzer and agarose gel were used to check RNA quality, while a NanoDrop 2000 measured RNA concentration.

The receptor library was made with multiplex PCR. The sample was run on an Illumina HiSeq 4000. TCR beta libraries were built with iRepertoire HTBI primers and Arm-PCR amplification of CDR3 regions. Before sequencing, the PCR products went through gel purification. The authors' pipeline ran thus. Across samples, 60 to 70 TRBV and 13 to 15 TRBJ segments were identified and used for gene usage analysis of CDR3 amino acid clonotypes. COPE and FqMerger were used to merge filtered high-quality paired reads into contigs. BLAST was used to align contigs to IMGT TRBV, TRBD and TRBJ reference genes, with CDR3 defined following IMGT. Clonotypes above 0.1% frequency were classified as highly expanded clones. Repertoire diversity was measured by Shannon entropy, and V-J evenness by the Gini coefficient. A clonotype was considered public if more than one individual shared it. The public reads were run again by TCRdb, first through fastp at Q25 and then through MiXCR, and only productive beta chains were kept. Entries that share a CDR3 protein sequence are merged under the most common genes and DNA. The V and J calls were determined by TCRdb, not by the authors. Present in this sample are hundreds of thousands of distinct CDR3 sequences, around 21% of which were seen just once. In total, the top ten clones hold less than 25% of the sample.

This clonotype showed up many times. Which antigen it targets is not known. Base qualities are not provided; no much larger clone lies one nucleotide away. This TCR derives from a female donor with Graves disease. The sequence joins TRBV11-2 to TRBJ2-7; TRBD2 lines up with 10 middle nucleotides. Here the sequenced sample was peripheral blood mononuclear cells (PBMCs), taken when the disease was refractory, from a patient treated with antithyroid drugs. The CDR3 protein sequence reads: CASSLVPLAGVEQYF. The base sequence is TGTGCCAGCAGCTTAGTTCCTCTAGCGGGAGTCGAGCAGTACTTC.